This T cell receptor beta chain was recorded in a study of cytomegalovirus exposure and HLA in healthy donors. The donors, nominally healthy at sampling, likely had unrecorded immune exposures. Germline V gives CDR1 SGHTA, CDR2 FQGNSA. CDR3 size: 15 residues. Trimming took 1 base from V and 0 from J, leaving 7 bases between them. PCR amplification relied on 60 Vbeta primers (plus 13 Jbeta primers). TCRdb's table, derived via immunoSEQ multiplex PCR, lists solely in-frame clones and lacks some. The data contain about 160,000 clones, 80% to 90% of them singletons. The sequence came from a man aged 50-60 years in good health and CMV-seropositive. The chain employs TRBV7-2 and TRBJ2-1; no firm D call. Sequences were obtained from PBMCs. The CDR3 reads CASSLEASSYNEQFF. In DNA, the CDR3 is TGTGCCAGCAGCTTAGAAGCGAGCTCCTACAATGAGCAGTTCTTC.